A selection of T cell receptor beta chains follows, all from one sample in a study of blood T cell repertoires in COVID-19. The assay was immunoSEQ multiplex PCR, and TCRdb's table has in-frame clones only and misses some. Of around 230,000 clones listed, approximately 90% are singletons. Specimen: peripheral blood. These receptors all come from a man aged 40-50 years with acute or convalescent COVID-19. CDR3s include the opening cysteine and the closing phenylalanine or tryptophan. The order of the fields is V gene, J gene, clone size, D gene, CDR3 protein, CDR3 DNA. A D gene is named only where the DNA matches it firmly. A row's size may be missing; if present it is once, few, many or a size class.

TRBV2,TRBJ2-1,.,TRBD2,CASSEAGGSKYNEQFF,TGTGCCAGCAGTGAAGCGGGCGGGAGTAAGTACAATGAGCAGTTCTTC
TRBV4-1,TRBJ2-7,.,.,CASSRAGEGGEQYF,TGCGCCAGCAGCCGGGCCGGGGAAGGAGGCGAGCAGTACTTC
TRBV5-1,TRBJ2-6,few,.,CASSLLRGRQSGANVLTF,TGCGCCAGCAGCTTGCTCAGGGGAAGGCAATCTGGGGCCAACGTCCTGACTTTC
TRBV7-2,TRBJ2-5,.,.,CASSLSFGQETQYF,TGTGCCAGCAGCTTAAGTTTTGGACAGGAGACCCAGTACTTC
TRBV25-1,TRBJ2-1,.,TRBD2,CASSEYGWSGEHNEQFF,TGTGCCAGCAGTGAATACGGGTGGAGCGGGGAGCACAATGAGCAGTTCTTC
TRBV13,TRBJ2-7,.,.,CASSYGVTTSYEQYF,TGTGCCAGCAGCTACGGCGTGACTACCTCCTACGAGCAGTACTTC
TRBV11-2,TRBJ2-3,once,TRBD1,CASSQNRGVTDTQYF,TGTGCCAGCAGCCAGAACAGGGGCGTCACAGATACGCAGTATTTT
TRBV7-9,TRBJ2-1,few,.,CASSIPGLVSSYNEQFF,TGTGCCAGCAGCATACCGGGACTCGTGAGCTCCTACAATGAGCAGTTCTTC
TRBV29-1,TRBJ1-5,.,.,CSVAGEGQPQHF,TGCAGCGTTGCTGGGGAGGGTCAGCCCCAGCATTTT
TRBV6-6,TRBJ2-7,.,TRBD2,CASTRTSGSINEQYF,TGTGCCAGCACCAGGACTAGCGGGAGTATAAACGAGCAGTACTTC
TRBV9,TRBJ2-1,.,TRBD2,CASSTRRGAVPNEQFF,TGTGCCAGCAGCACAAGGCGGGGGGCCGTCCCCAATGAGCAGTTCTTC
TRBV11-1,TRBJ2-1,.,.,CASSFLGEQFF,TGTGCCAGCAGCTTCCTAGGTGAGCAGTTCTTC
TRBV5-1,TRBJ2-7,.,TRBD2,CASREEVTYEQYF,TGCGCCAGTCGGGAGGAAGTAACCTACGAGCAGTACTTC
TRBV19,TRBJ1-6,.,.,CASSGGQTYSPLHF,TGTGCCAGTAGTGGCGGTCAGACCTATTCACCCCTCCACTTT
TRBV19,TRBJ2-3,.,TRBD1,CASRGSRTGVGDTQYF,TGTGCCAGTAGGGGTAGTAGGACAGGGGTTGGAGATACGCAGTATTTT
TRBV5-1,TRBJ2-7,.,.,CASSLETDSYEQYF,TGCGCCAGCAGCTTGGAAACAGACTCCTACGAGCAGTACTTC
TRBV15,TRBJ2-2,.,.,CATSREGHRSTGELFF,TGTGCCACCAGCAGAGAGGGCCATCGGTCGACCGGGGAGCTGTTTTTT
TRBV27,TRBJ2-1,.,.,CASSMAGSGRTRLNEQFF,TGTGCCAGCAGCATGGCGGGAAGTGGCCGAACCCGGCTCAATGAGCAGTTCTTC
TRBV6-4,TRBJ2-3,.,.,CASSDSTVGADTQYF,TGTGCCAGCAGTGACTCGACAGTAGGGGCAGATACGCAGTATTTT
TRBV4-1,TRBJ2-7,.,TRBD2,CASSQTTGTSVSYEQYF,TGCGCCAGCAGCCAGACCACCGGGACTAGCGTTTCCTACGAGCAGTACTTC
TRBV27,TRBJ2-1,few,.,CASSLYPTGVRVSDNEQFF,TGTGCCAGCAGTTTATACCCGACTGGTGTGCGGGTTTCCGACAATGAGCAGTTCTTC
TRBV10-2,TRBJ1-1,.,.,CASSDRGTEAFF,TGCGCCAGCAGTGACAGGGGAACTGAAGCTTTCTTT
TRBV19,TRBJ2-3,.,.,CASTPQGTDTQYF,TGTGCCAGTACCCCTCAGGGAACAGATACGCAGTATTTT
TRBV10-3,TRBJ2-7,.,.,CAISDLARSTPDYEQYF,TGTGCCATCAGTGACCTAGCCAGGTCAACCCCCGACTACGAGCAGTACTTC
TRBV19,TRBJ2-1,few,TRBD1,CASSIGGGQDEQFF,TGTGCCAGTAGTATAGGTGGGGGACAGGATGAGCAGTTCTTC
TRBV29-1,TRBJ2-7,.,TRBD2,CSVAGTSGGAIEQYF,TGCAGCGTTGCTGGGACTAGCGGGGGGGCAATCGAGCAGTACTTC
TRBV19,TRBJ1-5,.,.,CASNRGAGNQPQHF,TGTGCCAGTAACCGGGGGGCAGGGAATCAGCCCCAGCATTTT